These T cell receptor beta chains were read from a single sample in a study of response to subunit inactivated influenza vaccine. TCRdb reprocessed the RT-PCR reads via MiXCR and lists one record per CDR3 protein. This table holds over 150,000 distinct CDR3 sequences, under 15% found once. Here the sequenced sample was CD8+ T cells sorted from PBMCs, taken 5 to 6 days after vaccination. These receptors came from a man aged 50-59 years who received an inactivated influenza vaccine. Both conserved end residues are part of each CDR3. Each record gives: CDR3 length, D gene, V gene, J gene, CDR3 protein. D genes are given only for firm matches.

13,TRBD1,TRBV7-9,TRBJ2-7,CASSLADRGEQYF
15,.,TRBV6-2/TRBV6-3,TRBJ2-1,CASSYTGTYYNEQFF
16,TRBD1,TRBV7-8,TRBJ1-6,CASSLIQGDINSPLHF
15,TRBD2,TRBV20-1,TRBJ2-3,CSARPGGAGSDTQYF
18,TRBD1,TRBV28,TRBJ2-7,CASRVLDRAHRTPYEQYF
14,.,TRBV6-2/TRBV6-3,TRBJ2-5,CASSLQNMQETQYF
15,TRBD2,TRBV4-2,TRBJ2-5,CASSHSSGRGETQYF
13,.,TRBV9,TRBJ1-1,CASSVVPRTEAFF
17,.,TRBV4-2,TRBJ2-3,CASSQEESGSSTDTQYF
13,.,TRBV6-6,TRBJ2-1,CASSAGFYNEQFF
13,.,TRBV10-3,TRBJ1-2,CAISDGTPTGYTF
13,.,TRBV6-1,TRBJ1-1,CASSEDSWTEAFF